The 31 T cell receptor beta chains below all came from one sample that was sequenced in a study of blood T cell repertoires in COVID-19. Sequencing used immunoSEQ multiplex PCR; TCRdb keeps in-frame clones, though not all of them. The table lists fewer than 250,000 clones, approximately 86% of them singletons. Sequencing was performed on PBMCs or T cells enriched from blood (not recorded which). The receptors shown here come from a woman aged 25-40 years with acute COVID-19.

Only one count was recorded for this clone. The CDR3 protein is CASSLVAGVHEQYF. The CDR3 nucleotides are TGTGCCAGCAGCTTGGTCGCAGGGGTTCACGAGCAGTACTTC. The chain combines TRBV5-4 with TRBJ2-7, with a tentative D call TRBD1 (6 bases). The V gene lost 0 bases and the J gene lost 5 bases, with 12 bases spanning the gap. Germline V gene sequence: CDR1 SGHNT, CDR2 YYREEE (reference sequence). This CDR3 comprises 14 residues.

This clone was seen only once. The chain combines TRBV15 with TRBJ1-6; D may be TRBD1 (5 bases). The V and J ends lost 0 bases and 5 bases respectively, with 8 bases between them. CDR3 length: 15 amino acids. Germline V gene data show CDR1 as LNHNV and CDR2 as YYDKDF (reference sequence). In DNA, the CDR3 is TGTGCCACCAGCAGAGATCCAGGGAATAATTCACCCCTCCACTTT. As protein: CATSRDPGNNSPLHF.

The V call is TRBV7-9, the J call TRBJ1-2, with D tentatively TRBD1 (5 bases). Trimming removed 5 bases from V and 6 bases from J, with 13 bases in between. Per germline, CDR1 SEHNR and CDR2 FQNEAQ (reference sequence). The CDR3 spans 13 residues. This CDR3 reads CASSPNWGDGYTF. Written as DNA, the CDR3 is TGTGCCAGCAGCCCCAACTGGGGGGATGGCTACACCTTC.

CDR3 sequence: CASSYERGTPTDTQYF. The CDR3 DNA sequence: TGTGCCAGCAGTTACGAGCGGGGAACTCCCACAGATACGCAGTATTTT. The chain links TRBV25-1 to TRBJ2-3; 7 bases line up with TRBD2. With V trimmed by 5 bases and J by 2 bases, 10 bases remained unmatched. CDR3 length equals 16 residues. Looked up from germline, CDR1 is MGHDK and CDR2 is SYGVNS.

The rearrangement joins TRBV6-2 or TRBV6-3 to TRBJ2-3, with TRBD2 matching 9 bases. Losses at the gene ends were 4 bases for V and 0 bases for J; bases not matched to a gene: 8. Germline CDR1 MNHEY, CDR2 SVGEGT. The CDR3 has 17 amino acids. The CDR3 DNA follows: TGTGCCAGCAGTTCCTCTGAGCGGGGGGCGAGCACAGATACGCAGTATTTT. Its protein is CASSSSERGASTDTQYF.

The chain is built from TRBV6-5 and TRBJ1-2, with 8 bases that match TRBD1. The CDR3 spans 14 residues. Germline V gene sequence: CDR1 MNHEY, CDR2 SVGAGI. The V and J ends lost 7 bases and 1 base, in that order; junction bases with no gene match: 5. CDR3 protein: CASTSTGVNYGYTF. In DNA, the CDR3 is TGTGCCAGCACTTCGACAGGGGTTAACTATGGCTACACCTTC.

The chain combines TRBV19 with TRBJ1-1; D is unclear. This CDR3 is built from 14 residues. Trimming stripped 5 bases from V and 4 bases from J, with 14 bases between. Germline-derived CDR1 and CDR2 are LNHDA and SQIVND (reference sequence). The CDR3 sequence: CASSFSRRGTEAFF. CDR3 DNA: TGTGCCAGTAGTTTTTCACGACGAGGCACTGAAGCTTTCTTT.

CDR3 sequence: CASKGGDYGYGYTF. The CDR3 region has the DNA TGTGCCAGCAAAGGGGGAGATTATGGCTATGGCTACACCTTC. The genes are TRBV28 and TRBJ1-2, with D maybe TRBD1 (6 bases). This CDR3 comprises 14 residues. V gave up 7 bases and J gave up 4 bases, with 16 bases separating them. From germline, CDR1 is MDHEN and CDR2 SYDVKM.

Of note for this clone: Different DNA sequences within this sample yield the same CDR3. The chain combines TRBV4-1 with TRBJ2-7; the match to TRBD2 covers 7 bases. Germline CDR1 is MGHRA and CDR2 is YSYEKL. The CDR3 totals 14 residues. J lost 1 base, V lost 1 base, and 1 base had no gene match. Written as DNA, the CDR3 is TGCGCCAGCAGCCAAGGGCGGGGGTCCTACGAGCAGTACTTC. It specifies CASSQGRGSYEQYF.

This clone turned up a few times. CDR3 DNA: TGTGCCAGCAGCTCGGGACAAACCACTGGCTACACCTTC. Translating gives CASSSGQTTGYTF. This chain links TRBV7-9 with TRBJ1-2; perhaps TRBD1 as D (6 bases). The germline V gene encodes CDR1 SEHNR and CDR2 FQNEAQ (reference sequence). This CDR3 has 13 amino acids. V lost 4 bases and J 7 bases, leaving 13 bases between the germline ends.

On this clone: At the DNA level, this CDR3 is encoded by other sequences in the same sample as well. The chain links TRBV4-3 to TRBJ2-7, with 8 bases fitting TRBD1. The V gene end was trimmed by 4 bases and the J gene end by 0 bases; junction bases not matched to a gene: 5. CDR1 is LGHNA, CDR2 YSLEER, per germline. This CDR3 contains 15 residues. The CDR3 reads CASSPGTGSSYEQYF. For the CDR3, the DNA is TGCGCCAGCAGCCCAGGGACAGGTTCCTCCTACGAGCAGTACTTC.

CDR3 sequence (DNA): TGCAGCGTTGGAGGGGGGGAGCAGCCCCAGCATTTT. Its translation is CSVGGGEQPQHF. The chain has TRBV29-1 and TRBJ1-5; tentatively, D is TRBD1 (6 bases). Between the trimmed V and J ends, which lost 4 bases and 7 bases, there was a span of 11 bases. Per germline, CDR1 SQVTM and CDR2 ANQGSEA. The CDR3 contains 12 residues.

The chain combines TRBV3-1 (or the pseudogene TRBV3-2) with TRBJ1-6, with D uncertain. The CDR3 covers 12 residues. Trimming shortened V by 2 bases and J by 7 bases, and 3 bases separated the two germline ends. Germline V gene lookup returns CDR1 LGHDT and CDR2 YNNKEL (reference sequence). CDR3 nucleotide sequence: TGTGCCAGCAGCCAAACAAATTCACCCCTCCACTTT. This encodes CASSQTNSPLHF.

The rearrangement uses TRBV11-2 and TRBJ1-3; D remains ambiguous. V lost 6 bases to trimming and J lost 0 bases, with 9 bases between them. Germline V lookup: CDR1 SGHAT, CDR2 FQNNGV. The CDR3 length is 14 residues. CDR3 coding DNA: TGTGCCAGCAGGCGGGTCCTCTCTGGAAACACCATATATTTT. Protein sequence: CASRRVLSGNTIYF.

The chain employs TRBV29-1 and TRBJ1-1; no definite D call. This CDR3 has 14 amino acids. CDR1 is SQVTM, CDR2 ANQGSEA, per germline. The germline V and J ends were trimmed by 7 bases and 10 bases, with 25 bases remaining between them. Written as DNA, the CDR3 is TGCAGCGGCGACCCGCGGCAGAACTACGATCGAGCTTTCTTT. This translates into CSGDPRQNYDRAFF.

The chain is built from TRBV7-6 and TRBJ1-1; weak D call: TRBD1 (5 bases). With 0 bases removed from V and 2 bases from J, the gap between germline ends came to 7 bases. There are 14 residues in the CDR3. Looked up from germline, CDR1 is SGHVS and CDR2 is FNYEAQ. CDR3 DNA: TGTGCCAGCAGCTTAGCTCGGACAAACACTGAAGCTTTCTTT. Its protein product is CASSLARTNTEAFF.

V gene TRBV28 combines with J gene TRBJ1-6; 10 nucleotides line up with TRBD1. The CDR3 contains 15 residues. From germline, CDR1 is MDHEN and CDR2 SYDVKM. V gave up 4 bases and J gave up 7 bases; unmatched junction bases: 4. The CDR3 sequence: CASSSGQGFNSPLHF. The DNA of the CDR3 is TGTGCCAGCAGTTCGGGACAGGGGTTCAATTCACCCCTCCACTTT.

The rearrangement joins TRBV6-5 to TRBJ1-2, with D maybe TRBD1 (5 bases). V lost 7 bases and J 0 bases, leaving 12 bases between the germline ends. In germline, CDR1 is MNHEY, CDR2 SVGAGI. The CDR3 has 14 residues. This chain's CDR3 is CASTSDTANYGYTF. In DNA, the CDR3 is TGTGCCAGCACTTCGGACACCGCTAACTATGGCTACACCTTC.

V usage is TRBV20-1 and J usage is TRBJ1-1; no reliable D call. The germline V gene encodes CDR1 DFQATT and CDR2 SNEGSKA (reference sequence). The CDR3 contains 11 residues. Trimming removed 4 bases from V and 5 bases from J, with 8 bases in between. In nucleotides, the CDR3 is TGCAGTGCTACCCCGCGAACTGAAGCTTTCTTT. Translation gives CSATPRTEAFF.

The J gene is TRBJ1-1, the V gene TRBV4-2; D might be TRBD1 (6 bases). Trimming took 1 base from V and 1 from J, leaving 16 bases between them. The V gene's germline CDR1 is LGHNA and CDR2 YNFKEQ. CDR3 length equals 17 residues. The CDR3 spells CASSQGGQGRGNTEAFF. CDR3 in DNA: TGTGCCAGCAGCCAAGGGGGGCAGGGTCGGGGGAACACTGAAGCTTTCTTT.

The sample holds a few counts of this clone. The rearrangement uses TRBV18 and TRBJ1-4; D gene uncertain. The V and J ends lost 2 bases and 8 bases respectively, with 12 bases between them. The CDR3 has 14 amino acids. CDR1 is KGHSH and CDR2 is LQKENI in the germline V gene. CDR3 nucleotides: TGTGCCAGCTCACCAGGAGGTCTTGAGGAAAAACTGTTTTTT. Its translation is CASSPGGLEEKLFF.

This sequence joins TRBV6-5 and TRBJ1-5; perhaps TRBD1 as D (6 bases). The CDR3 is made up of 15 amino acids. Trimming cost V 6 bases and J 1 base, with 13 bases left between them. The germline V gene has CDR1 MNHEY and CDR2 SVGAGI. The CDR3 is CASRPGGASNQPQHF. The CDR3 region has the DNA TGTGCCAGCAGACCCGGGGGGGCGAGCAATCAGCCCCAGCATTTT.

The CDR3 here is CASSEAGGRGSNYGYTF. In DNA, the CDR3 is TGTGCCAGCAGTGAAGCGGGGGGTAGGGGAAGTAACTATGGCTACACCTTC. The J gene is TRBJ1-2, the V gene TRBV6-1; TRBD1 is a possible D gene (5 bases). Trimming pared 0 bases from V and 1 base from J, leaving 15 bases between. The germline gives CDR1 MNHNS, CDR2 SASEGT. This CDR3 spans 17 amino acids.

The genes are TRBV7-9 and TRBJ2-1, with TRBD2 matching 7 bases. V dropped 5 bases and J dropped 5; count of bases not matched to a gene: 9. Germline V gives CDR1 SEHNR, CDR2 FQNEAQ (reference sequence). This CDR3 has 15 residues. Here the CDR3 reads CASSPGAGINNEQFF. The DNA of the CDR3 is TGTGCCAGCAGCCCCGGAGCGGGGATAAACAATGAGCAGTTCTTC.

A single count supports this clone. The chain uses TRBV6-5 and TRBJ2-3; 7 nucleotides line up with TRBD1. Germline loops: CDR1 MNHEY, CDR2 SVGAGI. This CDR3 has 13 amino acids. The ends lost 10 bases at V and 3 bases at J; junction bases unmatched: 7. The CDR3 is CATQGVWTDTQYF. The CDR3 region has the DNA TGTGCCACCCAGGGGGTATGGACAGATACGCAGTATTTT.

The chain combines TRBV10-1 with TRBJ1-1; perhaps TRBD1 as D (5 bases). The germline V gene has CDR1 WNHNN and CDR2 SYGVQD (reference sequence). The length of the CDR3 is 14 residues. V lost 5 bases to trimming and J lost 5 bases, with 15 bases between them. The CDR3 is CASSSGGAGTEAFF. The CDR3 DNA reads TGCGCCAGCAGTAGTGGAGGGGCGGGAACTGAAGCTTTCTTT.

This clone was seen a single time. Within the sample, other DNA sequences also encode this same CDR3. The rearrangement joins TRBV19 to TRBJ2-7; TRBD1 matches at 7 bases. CDR3 length: 13 residues. V lost 5 bases, J lost 2 bases, and 3 bases stayed unmatched. CDR1 is LNHDA and CDR2 is SQIVND in the germline V gene (reference sequence). CDR3 DNA: TGTGCCAGTAGTGGGACAGCCCCCTACGAGCAGTACTTC. It is translated as CASSGTAPYEQYF. The entire variable domain, with the rest obtained from reference TRBV19 and TRBJ2-7, is as follows: DGGITQSPKYLFRKEGQNVTLSCEQNLNHDAMYWYRQDPGQGLRLIYYSQIVNDFQKGDIAEGYSVSREKKESFPLTVTSAQKNPTAFYLCASSGTAPYEQYFGPGTRLTVT.

This chain connects TRBV5-1 to TRBJ2-1; 7 bases are shared with TRBD2. The CDR3 has 15 amino acids. Germline CDR1 reads SGHRS; CDR2 reads YFSETQ. V lost 2 bases and J lost 0; bases outside the gene matches: 2. The CDR3 sequence is CASSLAGLSYNEQFF. The CDR3, as DNA: TGCGCCAGCAGCTTAGCGGGGCTCTCCTACAATGAGCAGTTCTTC.

The CDR3 region is CASVRRQGQGYGYTF. The CDR3 DNA is TGCGCCAGCGTCCGACGACAGGGGCAGGGCTATGGCTACACCTTC. The chain is built from TRBV4-1 and TRBJ1-2; TRBD1 agrees at 8 bases. The CDR3 consists of 15 residues. V lost 8 bases to trimming and J lost 4 bases; unmatched junction nucleotides: 12. Per germline, CDR1 MGHRA and CDR2 YSYEKL.

The gene calls are TRBV5-1 and TRBJ2-7; 8 nucleotides align to TRBD1. The CDR3 sequence is 14 residues long. Germline V lookup: CDR1 SGHRS, CDR2 YFSETQ. V was pared by 5 bases and J by 2 bases, with 6 bases of the junction left unmatched. The CDR3 DNA sequence: TGCGCCAGCAGAACAACAGGGGGTCCCTACGAGCAGTACTTC. Its protein is CASRTTGGPYEQYF.

The CDR3 coding sequence is TGTGCCAGCAGTTACTCAGACAGGGGGCCGTACGAGCAGTACTTC. Protein sequence: CASSYSDRGPYEQYF. V gene TRBV6-5 combines with J gene TRBJ2-7, with 10 positions matching TRBD1. The J segment lost 4 bases and the V segment lost 0 bases, leaving 3 bases of the junction unmatched. The V gene's germline CDR1 is MNHEY and CDR2 SVGAGI. This CDR3 comprises 15 residues.